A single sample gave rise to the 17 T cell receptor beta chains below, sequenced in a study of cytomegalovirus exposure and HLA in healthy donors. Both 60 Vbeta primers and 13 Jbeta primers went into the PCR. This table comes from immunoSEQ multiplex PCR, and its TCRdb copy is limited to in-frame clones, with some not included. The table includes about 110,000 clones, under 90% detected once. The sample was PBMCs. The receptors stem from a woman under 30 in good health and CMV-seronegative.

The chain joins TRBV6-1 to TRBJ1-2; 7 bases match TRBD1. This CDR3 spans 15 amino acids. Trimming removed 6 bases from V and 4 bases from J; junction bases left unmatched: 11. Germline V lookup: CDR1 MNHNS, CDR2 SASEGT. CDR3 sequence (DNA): TGTGCCAGCAGCGCTAGACAGGGAGCCTTCTATGGCTACACCTTC. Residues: CASSARQGAFYGYTF.

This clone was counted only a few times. CDR3 loop: CASTPRPGSAEAFF. In DNA form, the CDR3 reads TGTGCCAGCACCCCCCGCCCAGGGTCGGCTGAAGCTTTCTTT. This sequence joins TRBV2 and TRBJ1-1; tentatively, D is TRBD1 (5 bases). There are 14 residues in the CDR3. The germline gives CDR1 SNHLY, CDR2 FYNNEI. The ends were cut back, 7 bases at V and 6 bases at J, with 18 bases in the middle.

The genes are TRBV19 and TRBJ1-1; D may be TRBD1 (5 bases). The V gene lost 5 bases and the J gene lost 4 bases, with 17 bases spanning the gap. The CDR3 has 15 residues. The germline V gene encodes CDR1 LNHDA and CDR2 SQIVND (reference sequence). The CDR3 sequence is CASSPRGQRATEAFF. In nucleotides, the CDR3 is TGTGCCAGTAGTCCAAGGGGCCAGCGAGCCACTGAAGCTTTCTTT.

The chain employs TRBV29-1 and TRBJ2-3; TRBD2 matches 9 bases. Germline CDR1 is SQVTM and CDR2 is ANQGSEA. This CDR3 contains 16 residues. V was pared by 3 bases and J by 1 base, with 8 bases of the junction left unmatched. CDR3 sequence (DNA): TGCAGCGTTGATGCTCGGCGGGAGGGGGGCACAGATACGCAGTATTTT. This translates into CSVDARREGGTDTQYF.

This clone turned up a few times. CDR3: CASRTGERSHEQFF. CDR3 DNA: TGTGCCAGCAGAACAGGGGAGAGGTCGCATGAGCAGTTCTTC. The chain has TRBV27 and TRBJ2-1, with 7 positions matching TRBD1. V lost 6 bases to trimming and J lost 8 bases; unmatched junction nucleotides: 10. The germline CDR1 and CDR2 sequences are MNHEY and SMNVEV (reference sequence). This CDR3 has 14 amino acids.

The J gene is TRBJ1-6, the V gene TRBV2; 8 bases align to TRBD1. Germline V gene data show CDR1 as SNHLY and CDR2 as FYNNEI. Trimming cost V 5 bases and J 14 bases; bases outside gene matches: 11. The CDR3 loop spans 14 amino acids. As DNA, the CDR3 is TGTGCCAGCAGTTTAGGACAGGGTCAAAAGGCCCTCCACTTT. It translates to CASSLGQGQKALHF.

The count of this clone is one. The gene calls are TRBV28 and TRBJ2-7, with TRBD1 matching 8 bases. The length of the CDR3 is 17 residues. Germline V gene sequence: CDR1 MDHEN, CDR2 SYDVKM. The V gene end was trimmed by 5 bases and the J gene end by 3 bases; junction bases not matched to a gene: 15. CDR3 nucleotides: TGTGCCAGCAGTGATCCAGGGACAGGTTCAATCCTCTACGAGCAGTACTTC. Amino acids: CASSDPGTGSILYEQYF.

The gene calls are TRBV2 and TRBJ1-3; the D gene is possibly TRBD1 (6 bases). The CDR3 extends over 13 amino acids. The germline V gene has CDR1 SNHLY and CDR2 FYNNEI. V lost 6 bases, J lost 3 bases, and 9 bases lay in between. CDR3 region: CASRRTDGNTIYF. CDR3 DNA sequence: TGTGCCAGCAGGAGGACAGATGGAAACACCATATATTTT.

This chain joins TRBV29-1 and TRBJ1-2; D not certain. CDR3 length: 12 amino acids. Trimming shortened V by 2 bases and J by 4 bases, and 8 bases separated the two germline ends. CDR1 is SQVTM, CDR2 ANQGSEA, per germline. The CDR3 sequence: CSVEPPGYGYTF. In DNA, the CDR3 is TGCAGCGTTGAACCCCCGGGCTATGGCTACACCTTC.

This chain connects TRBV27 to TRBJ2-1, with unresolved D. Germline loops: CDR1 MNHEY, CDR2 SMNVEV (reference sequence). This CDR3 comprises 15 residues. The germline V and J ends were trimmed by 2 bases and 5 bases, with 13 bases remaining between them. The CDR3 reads CASSLMAYVNNEQFF. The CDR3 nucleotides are TGTGCCAGCAGTTTAATGGCTTACGTGAACAATGAGCAGTTCTTC.

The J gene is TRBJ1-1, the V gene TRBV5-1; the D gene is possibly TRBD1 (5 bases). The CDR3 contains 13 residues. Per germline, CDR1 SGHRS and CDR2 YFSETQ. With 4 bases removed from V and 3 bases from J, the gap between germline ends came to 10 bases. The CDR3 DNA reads TGCGCCAGCAGCGAGGACACATACACTGAAGCTTTCTTT. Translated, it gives CASSEDTYTEAFF.

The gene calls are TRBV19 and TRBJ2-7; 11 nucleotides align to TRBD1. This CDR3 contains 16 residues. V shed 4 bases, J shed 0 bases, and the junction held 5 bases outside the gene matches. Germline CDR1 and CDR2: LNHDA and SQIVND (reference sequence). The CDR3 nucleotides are TGTGCCAGTAGTACCCGGACAGGGGGCGCCTCCTACGAGCAGTACTTC. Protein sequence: CASSTRTGGASYEQYF.

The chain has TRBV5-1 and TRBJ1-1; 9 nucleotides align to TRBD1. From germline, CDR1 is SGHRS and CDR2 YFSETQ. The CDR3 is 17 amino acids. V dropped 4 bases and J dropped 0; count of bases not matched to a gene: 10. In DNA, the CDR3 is TGCGCCAGCAGCCCCTCTAGGGACAGGGATATGAACACTGAAGCTTTCTTT. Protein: CASSPSRDRDMNTEAFF.

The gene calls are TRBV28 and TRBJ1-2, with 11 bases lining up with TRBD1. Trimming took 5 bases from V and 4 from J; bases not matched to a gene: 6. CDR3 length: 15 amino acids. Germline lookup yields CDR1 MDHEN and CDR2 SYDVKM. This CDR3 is CASSPPGQGVYGYTF. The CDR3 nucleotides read TGTGCCAGCAGTCCACCGGGACAGGGGGTCTATGGCTACACCTTC.

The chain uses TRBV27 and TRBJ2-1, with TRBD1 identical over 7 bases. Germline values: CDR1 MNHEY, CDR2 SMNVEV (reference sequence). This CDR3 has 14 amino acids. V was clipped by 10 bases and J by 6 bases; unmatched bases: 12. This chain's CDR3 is CATATRQGTNEQFF. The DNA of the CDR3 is TGTGCCACTGCAACCCGACAGGGTACCAATGAGCAGTTCTTC.

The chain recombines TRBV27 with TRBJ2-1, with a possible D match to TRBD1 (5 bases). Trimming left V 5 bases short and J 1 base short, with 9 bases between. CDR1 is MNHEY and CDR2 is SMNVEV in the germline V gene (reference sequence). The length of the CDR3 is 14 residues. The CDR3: CASSQGRSYNEQFF. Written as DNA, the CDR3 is TGTGCCAGCAGTCAGGGTAGGTCCTACAATGAGCAGTTCTTC.

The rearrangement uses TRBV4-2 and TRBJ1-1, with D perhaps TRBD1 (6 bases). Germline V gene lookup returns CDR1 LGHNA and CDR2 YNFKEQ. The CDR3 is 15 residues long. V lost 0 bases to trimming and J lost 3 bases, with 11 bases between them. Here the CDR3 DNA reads TGTGCCAGCAGCCAAGAAGGGGACAAACACACTGAAGCTTTCTTT. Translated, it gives CASSQEGDKHTEAFF.